The 17 T cell receptor beta chains given below trace back to one sample, sequenced in a study of shared clonotypes between healthy human individuals. This table comes from immunoSEQ multiplex PCR, and its TCRdb copy is limited to in-frame clones, with some not included. The repertoire has approximately 2.5 million clones, approximately 93% of them found once; the top ten carry around 0.37%. Sequenced material: naive CD4+ T cells from PBMCs. As for subset: CD45RA+ positively selected. Receptors were obtained from a young man in good health. Some clones in this sample may be carry-over from other donors' samples.

The rearrangement joins TRBV10-2 to TRBJ2-5, with D tentatively TRBD1 (6 bases). The CDR3 sequence is 14 residues long. Trimming took off 2 bases at V and 5 bases at J, with 12 bases between the two ends. CDR1 is WSHSY, CDR2 SAAADI, per germline. CDR3 in amino acids: CASSETGTGETQYF. As DNA, the CDR3 is TGCGCCAGCAGTGAGACAGGGACCGGTGAGACCCAGTACTTC.

The rearrangement links TRBV19 to TRBJ1-1; 7 bases are a match to TRBD1. CDR1 LNHDA and CDR2 SQIVND come from the germline V gene (reference sequence). The CDR3 totals 16 residues. With V trimmed by 4 bases and J by 9 bases, 17 bases remained unmatched. CDR3 residues: CASSNSATGPGGKAFF. As DNA, the CDR3 is TGTGCCAGTAGTAACTCGGCGACAGGGCCCGGGGGGAAAGCTTTCTTT.

Comments on this clone: Other DNA sequences in the sample encode the same CDR3. The rearrangement links TRBV5-1 to TRBJ2-5; D is ambiguous. The CDR3 runs 13 residues. The V end was cut by 3 bases, the J end by 1 base, with 7 bases between. Germline CDR1 SGHRS, CDR2 YFSETQ. Here the CDR3 reads CASSSTPQETQYF. CDR3 in DNA: TGCGCCAGCAGCTCAACCCCCCAAGAGACCCAGTACTTC.

The table lists this clone with a count of one. The chain employs TRBV29-1 and TRBJ2-3; D is undetermined. Germline CDR1 and CDR2: SQVTM and ANQGSEA. The CDR3 sequence is 12 residues long. Trimming pared 8 bases from V and 0 bases from J, leaving 9 bases between. For the CDR3, the DNA is TGCAGCCAGACGAAAAGCACAGATACGCAGTATTTT. It specifies CSQTKSTDTQYF.

With regard to this clone: The sample holds other DNA sequences that translate to the same CDR3. The J gene is TRBJ2-7, the V gene TRBV28; 10 bases are a match to TRBD1. Trimming cost V 8 bases and J 1 base; bases outside gene matches: 2. The CDR3 runs 13 residues. Germline V gene sequence: CDR1 MDHEN, CDR2 SYDVKM. The CDR3 is CASGTGESYEQYF. In DNA, the CDR3 is TGTGCCAGCGGGACAGGGGAATCCTACGAGCAGTACTTC.

The chain carries TRBV28 and TRBJ1-4; no firm D call. The germline V gene has CDR1 MDHEN and CDR2 SYDVKM. Trimming stripped 5 bases from V and 1 base from J, with 11 bases between. The CDR3 sequence is 15 residues long. Here the CDR3 DNA reads TGTGCCAGCAGTCCCACCTGGGGAACTAATGAAAAACTGTTTTTT. Its translation is CASSPTWGTNEKLFF.

The rearrangement links TRBV7-6 to TRBJ1-3; D call uncertain. The V and J ends lost 4 bases and 0 bases respectively, with 13 bases between them. The germline CDR1 and CDR2 sequences are SGHVS and FNYEAQ. The CDR3 totals 16 residues. CDR3 DNA: TGTGCCAGCAGCTACAACGGGCATGACTCTGGAAACACCATATATTTT. It encodes CASSYNGHDSGNTIYF. The full variable domain, completed using reference TRBV7-6 and TRBJ1-3, is GAGVSQSPRYKVTKRGQDVALRCDPISGHVSLYWYRQALGQGPEFLTYFNYEAQQDKSGLPNDRFSAERPEGSISTLTIQRTEQRDSAMYRCASSYNGHDSGNTIYFGEGSWLTVV.

V usage is TRBV10-1 and J usage is TRBJ1-1; 7 bases agree with TRBD1. V lost 10 bases to trimming and J lost 3 bases; unmatched junction nucleotides: 11. In germline, CDR1 is WNHNN, CDR2 SYGVQD (reference sequence). The CDR3 totals 14 residues. The CDR3 loop is CANPDRQGDTEAFF. CDR3 DNA: TGCGCCAACCCGGACAGGCAAGGGGACACTGAAGCTTTCTTT.

V usage is TRBV6-5 and J usage is TRBJ2-7, with 7 nucleotides matching TRBD1. Germline-derived CDR1 and CDR2 are MNHEY and SVGAGI. The CDR3 contains 13 residues. V dropped 5 bases and J dropped 3; count of bases not matched to a gene: 4. In DNA, the CDR3 is TGTGCCAGCAGTCCTCGACAGGGCTACGAGCAGTACTTC. Translating gives CASSPRQGYEQYF.

The chain links TRBV19 to TRBJ2-2; D may match TRBD1 or TRBD2 (6 bases each). The CDR3 sequence is 14 residues long. Trimming shortened V by 8 bases and J by 1 base, and 11 bases separated the two germline ends. Germline assignment: CDR1 LNHDA and CDR2 SQIVND (reference sequence). The DNA of the CDR3 is TGTGCCAGTCACAGGGACTTGAACACCGGGGAGCTGTTTTTT. This encodes CASHRDLNTGELFF.

The genes are TRBV11-2 and TRBJ2-1; 9 positions agree with TRBD2. In germline, CDR1 is SGHAT, CDR2 FQNNGV. Losses at the gene ends were 2 bases for V and 9 bases for J; bases not matched to a gene: 11. The CDR3 loop spans 16 amino acids. DNA for the CDR3: TGTGCCAGCAGCTTATCGATGCTAGCGGGAATAGGTGAGCAGTTCTTC. This gives the protein CASSLSMLAGIGEQFF. Complete variable domain (other parts from reference TRBV11-2 and TRBJ2-1): EAGVAQSPRYKIIEKRQSVAFWCNPISGHATLYWYQQILGQGPKLLIQFQNNGVVDDSQLPKDRFSAERLKGVDSTLKIQPAKLEDSAVYLCASSLSMLAGIGEQFFGPGTRLTVL.

The gene calls are TRBV18 and TRBJ1-3; unclear D gene. The V end was cut by 4 bases, the J end by 1 base, with 14 bases between. The CDR3 length is 16 residues. Germline V CDR1 and CDR2: KGHSH, LQKENI. The CDR3 loop is CASSREIPESGNTIYF. CDR3 nucleotides: TGTGCCAGCTCACGAGAAATCCCGGAATCTGGAAACACCATATATTTT.

In the case of this clone: Other DNA variants within this sample encode the same CDR3. The chain joins TRBV28 to TRBJ2-1, with 9 bases matching TRBD1. The CDR3 has 16 residues. V lost 6 bases, J lost 1 base, and 7 bases stayed unmatched. Germline assignment: CDR1 MDHEN and CDR2 SYDVKM. Here the CDR3 DNA reads TGTGCCAGCAGCTCTACCGGGACAGGGTCCTACAATGAGCAGTTCTTC. This gives the protein CASSSTGTGSYNEQFF.

In the case of this clone: Other DNA sequences of this sample code for an identical CDR3. The CDR3 loop is CASSIPGLNEKLFF. Written as DNA, the CDR3 is TGTGCCAGTAGCATACCGGGACTTAATGAAAAACTGTTTTTT. This chain joins TRBV19 and TRBJ1-4; maybe TRBD1 (5 bases). The V end was cut by 6 bases, the J end by 4 bases, with 12 bases between. The germline V gene has CDR1 LNHDA and CDR2 SQIVND (reference sequence). The length of the CDR3 is 14 residues.

This chain uses TRBV7-3 with TRBJ2-5, with TRBD2 as a possible D gene (5 bases). CDR1 is SGHTA, CDR2 FQGTGA, per germline. This CDR3 is 14 amino acids long. V shed 4 bases and J shed 5 bases, with 14 bases lying between them. The CDR3 nucleotides read TGTGCCAGCAGCTCCCGAGGGTCTTCGGAGACCCAGTACTTC. This encodes CASSSRGSSETQYF.

The chain combines TRBV18 with TRBJ2-5; a weak D match, TRBD2 (7 bases). CDR3 length equals 15 residues. Trimming stripped 2 bases from V and 3 bases from J, with 13 bases between. In germline, CDR1 is KGHSH, CDR2 LQKENI. The DNA for the CDR3 is TGTGCCAGCTCACCAATAGGGGGGACTAAAGAGACCCAGTACTTC. Translating gives CASSPIGGTKETQYF.

This chain joins TRBV28 and TRBJ2-2; maybe TRBD2 (6 bases). V lost 8 bases and J lost 4, with 20 bases in between. Germline CDR1 MDHEN, CDR2 SYDVKM. The CDR3 length is 16 residues. CDR3 loop: CASAHGGAPGTGELFF. The CDR3 region has the DNA TGTGCCAGCGCCCATGGCGGGGCGCCGGGCACCGGGGAGCTGTTTTTT.